A selection of T cell receptor beta chains follows, all from one sample in a study of technical replicates of blood from a handful of donors. Clones were read by immunoSEQ multiplex PCR, and TCRdb kept only the in-frame ones, dropping some. This table has roughly 68,000 clones, more than 85% appearing once. Input material: PBMCs. The receptors derive from a human donor in good health. Some clones in this sample may be carry-over from other donors' samples. Each CDR3 is given with its conserved first and last residue. D genes are given only for firm matches. Clone size is stated in some rows and not others, as once, few, many or a class when expanded.

13	.	.	TRBV5-6	TRBJ1-2	TGTGCCAGCAGCTTGGACCGCAGATATGGCTACACCTTC	CASSLDRRYGYTF
12	.	.	TRBV30	TRBJ1-4	TGTGCCTGGGACAGGAATAATGAAAAACTGTTTTTT	CAWDRNNEKLFF
13	.	.	TRBV10-3	TRBJ1-1	TGTGCCACCCATCCGACAGAGAACACTGAAGCTTTCTTT	CATHPTENTEAFF
12	.	.	TRBV7-2	TRBJ1-2	TGTGCCAGCAACCGGGGAATCTATGGCTACACCTTC	CASNRGIYGYTF
12	.	.	TRBV6-1	TRBJ1-2	TGTGCCAGCAGTGCCGGGGTCGGTGGCTACACCTTC	CASSAGVGGYTF
15	.	.	TRBV15	TRBJ1-5	TGTGCCACCAGCAGGGGACAAAATAGCAATCAGCCCCAGCATTTT	CATSRGQNSNQPQHF
15	.	.	TRBV6-5	TRBJ1-6	TGTGCCAGCAGTTCCTCGGCAGGGTGGAATTCACCCCTCCACTTT	CASSSSAGWNSPLHF
15	.	TRBD2	TRBV6-5	TRBJ2-7	TGTGCCAGCAGTTACTCTACTAGCGGTACCTACGAGCAGTACTTC	CASSYSTSGTYEQYF
14	.	TRBD1	TRBV29-1	TRBJ1-3	TGCAGCGTTGATGACAGGGGCTTTGGAAACACCATATATTTT	CSVDDRGFGNTIYF
20	.	TRBD2	TRBV4-2	TRBJ2-5	TGTGCCAGCAGCCTCGCCCTCTTGGGGACTAGCGGGGGGGCGGAGGAGACCCAGTACTTC	CASSLALLGTSGGAEETQYF
14	.	.	TRBV5-1	TRBJ2-7	TGCGCCAGCAGCCCCTCCGAACCCGGCTACGAGCAGTACTTC	CASSPSEPGYEQYF
15	.	.	TRBV5-6	TRBJ1-5	TGTGCCAGCAGCTCAGGGGTGTACGGCAATCAGCCCCAGCATTTT	CASSSGVYGNQPQHF
15	once	.	TRBV7-2	TRBJ1-1	TGTGCCAGCAGCTCCCGCCAGGGGAGGGGCACTGAAGCTTTCTTT	CASSSRQGRGTEAFF
12	.	.	TRBV6-5	TRBJ1-5	TGTGCCAGCAGTTTTATCTCGGGGCCCCAGCATTTT	CASSFISGPQHF
14	.	.	TRBV9	TRBJ2-5	TGTGCCAGCAGCGTAGGAGCAGGGAAAGAGACCCAGTACTTC	CASSVGAGKETQYF
16	.	TRBD1	TRBV2	TRBJ2-7	TGTGCCAGCGGGGGGGACAGGGAGTCCCTCGGCTACGAGCAGTACTTC	CASGGDRESLGYEQYF
15	.	TRBD2	TRBV30	TRBJ2-1	TGTGCCTGGAGTGACGGGACTAGCTCCTACAATGAGCAGTTCTTC	CAWSDGTSSYNEQFF
19	.	.	TRBV2	TRBJ2-6	TGTGCCAGCAGTTTTCATAAAAATCAGGGGCTATCTGGGGCCAACGTCCTGACTTTC	CASSFHKNQGLSGANVLTF
12	.	.	TRBV10-3	TRBJ2-7	TGTGCCATCAGAGACAGTACCTACGAGCAGTACTTC	CAIRDSTYEQYF
20	once	TRBD2	TRBV5-1	TRBJ2-7	TGCGCCAGCAGCCTAGGGCCGACTAGCGGGCTTCAAGTAGGGTCCTACGAGCAGTACTTC	CASSLGPTSGLQVGSYEQYF
18	.	.	TRBV18	TRBJ2-6	TGTGCCAGCTCATTGAGGCAGGGGCCAAGCTCTGGGGCCAACGTCCTGACTTTC	CASSLRQGPSSGANVLTF
13	.	.	TRBV2	TRBJ1-5	TGTGCCAGCAGTGTATCAGGGGATCAGCCCCAGCATTTT	CASSVSGDQPQHF
15	.	TRBD2	TRBV7-2	TRBJ2-7	TGTGCCAGCAGCCAGGGTCCAAGCGGGAACGCCGAGCAGTACTTC	CASSQGPSGNAEQYF
14	.	TRBD2	TRBV2	TRBJ2-1	TGTGCCAGCAGTGAGGGTAGCGGGAGCAATGAGCAGTTCTTC	CASSEGSGSNEQFF
14	.	.	TRBV5-5	TRBJ2-7	TGTGCCAGCAGCTTGGGCGGGTCAGGAAACGAGCAGTACTTC	CASSLGGSGNEQYF
12	.	.	TRBV7-3	TRBJ2-2	TGTGCCAGCAGCTTAACGGGACTGGAGCTGTTTTTT	CASSLTGLELFF